This T cell receptor (beta chain) was found in a study of a mutant IDH1 vaccine in newly diagnosed glioma listed by TCRdb under 2021. Context from the whole study: Patients received eight vaccinations in weeks 1, 3, 5, 7, 11, 15, 19 and 23, corresponding to visits V03 through V10. In the chemotherapy-containing groups, vaccination started alongside temozolomide cycles, whereas in patients who had radiotherapy alone it started 4-6 weeks after radiotherapy. For exploratory analyses, longitudinal TCRB deep sequencing was carried out in about two dozen treated patients wherever samples were available. Of the 30 to 35 patients who were treated, approximately 62% were male and roughly 38% were female, and the mean age was around 40 years. Prior to enrollment, standard therapy consisting of radiotherapy alone, temozolomide alone, or radiochemotherapy with temozolomide had been administered to patients, with the combination being received by most patients. Peripheral blood was collected at six visits: V03 (baseline), V05, V07, V10, V12 and V13. General study outcomes and caveats: PBMC samples for TCRB deep sequencing were selected based on availability. Vaccine-induced immune responses across multiple MHC alleles were detected in 90% to 95% of patients. The authors stated that sample limitations prevented analyses of patient blood samples from being reproduced. Pseudoprogression appeared unrelated to alterations in the top peripheral T cell clonotypes detected by TCRB sequencing.

Library creation used the immunoSEQ multiplex PCR assay. Rearranged TCR beta chain sequences were amplified using the hsTCRB Kit according to the manufacturer's protocol. An Illumina MiSeq was used to sequence the TCRB libraries. The authors' analysis ran thus. The proprietary platform of the kit vendor was used for demultiplexing, trimming and gene mapping. TCRdb took over this immuneACCESS table, retaining in-frame rearrangements with V and J assigned. Such tables are incomplete; in checked studies, under half of the missing clones stem from an unresolved V gene, and the remainder is unexplained. D and trimming come from the DNA, and the V and J calls and clone size come from that table. The table for this sample lists about 56,000 clones; more than 75% of them were counted only once. 1.3% to 1.5% of the sample lies in the top ten. Reading the label with the study, this specimen's time point is: week 23, last vaccination. Each vaccine dose was 300 ug of a 20-mer mutant IDH1 peptide in Montanide, given subcutaneously with topical imiquimod. Donors had newly diagnosed WHO grade 3 or 4 IDH1-mutant astrocytomas with loss of nuclear ATRX. The samples were drawn from NOA16, a multicentre, single-arm, open-label phase I trial in Germany that tested a mutant IDH1 peptide vaccine in humans for the first time. Genomic DNA for TCRB sequencing was extracted from EDTA blood using the DNeasy Blood and Tissue Kit.

In regard to this clone: The antigen this receptor binds is unknown. The input lacks base qualities; no much larger clone sits a single base away.

For CDR1 and CDR2, the germline V gene lists LGHNT and FRNRAP. The V end loses 8 bases and the J end loses 7 bases, and a stretch of 15 bases separates them. The CDR3 numbers 13 residues from cysteine through phenylalanine. Just the 39-base CDR3 DNA is kept, in frame starting at base 1. Sample: PBMCs, taken from a glioma patient whose treatment included an IDH1 peptide vaccine. The TCR originated in a man aged 35-49 years with glioma. Here the chain combines TRBV12-5 and TRBJ2-1; no D gene is confidently identified. The CDR3 reads CASSWGLRNEQFF. The DNA is as follows: TGTGCTAGTTCGTGGGGTCTGAGGAATGAGCAGTTCTTC.